The rows below give T cell receptor beta chains drawn from one sample of a study of T cell changes during pregnancy in multiple sclerosis. Repertoires were generated with immunoSEQ multiplex PCR, while TCRdb's copy carries only in-frame clones and drops some. This table holds about 97,000 clones, approximately 90% found once. Sequencing was performed on peripheral blood, taken in the second trimester of pregnancy. These receptors came from a female donor in good health, enrolled as a control in a pregnancy study. Both conserved end residues are part of each CDR3. Each record gives: J gene, clone size, V gene, CDR3 length, D gene, CDR3 protein, CDR3 DNA. D genes are given only for firm matches. Size tells how often a clone was seen (once, few, many) or the class of an expanded clone, and some rows leave it out.

TRBJ1-1	-	TRBV5-1	14	TRBD1	CASSSGQGHTEAFF	TGCGCCAGCAGCTCCGGACAGGGGCACACTGAAGCTTTCTTT
TRBJ1-4	-	TRBV18	13	-	CASSPARVEKLFF	TGTGCCAGCTCGCCAGCCCGGGTCGAAAAACTGTTTTTT
TRBJ2-1	-	TRBV4-2	18	TRBD2	CASSYSGRGSSSYNEQFF	TGTGCCAGCAGCTACTCCGGGAGGGGGTCAAGCTCCTACAATGAGCAGTTCTTC
TRBJ2-7	-	TRBV30	15	TRBD1	CAWRRTGTGTYEQYF	TGTGCCTGGAGGAGGACTGGGACAGGGACCTACGAGCAGTACTTC
TRBJ2-1	-	TRBV2	15	TRBD1	CASSVDRAIIDEQFF	TGTGCCAGCAGTGTCGACAGGGCTATAATCGATGAGCAGTTCTTC
TRBJ2-7	few	TRBV6-1	15	TRBD2	CASSEDGGGFDKQYF	TGTGCCAGCAGTGAAGACGGCGGGGGATTTGACAAGCAGTACTTC
TRBJ2-2	-	TRBV4-3	14	-	CASSQNRVTGELFF	TGCGCCAGCAGCCAGAACAGGGTCACCGGGGAGCTGTTTTTT
TRBJ1-2	-	TRBV5-1	14	TRBD1	CASSPEQGPYGYTF	TGCGCCAGCAGCCCGGAACAGGGGCCCTATGGCTACACCTTC
TRBJ1-4	-	TRBV29-1	14	TRBD1	CSVEGTGDNEKLFF	TGCAGCGTTGAAGGGACAGGGGATAATGAAAAACTGTTTTTT
TRBJ1-4	-	TRBV4-1	19	TRBD1	CASSQDRAGGQGFWEKLFF	TGCGCCAGCAGCCAAGATCGAGCTGGGGGACAGGGCTTTTGGGAAAAACTGTTTTTT
TRBJ1-4	-	TRBV28	15	TRBD1	CASTQQGAIIEKLFF	TGTGCCAGCACCCAACAGGGGGCGATTATAGAAAAACTGTTTTTT
TRBJ2-7	-	TRBV4-3	14	-	CASSQESFSYEQYF	TGCGCCAGCAGCCAAGAGTCCTTCTCCTACGAGCAGTACTTC
TRBJ1-2	-	TRBV5-4	14	TRBD1	CASSPGTGDYGYTF	TGTGCCAGCAGCCCCGGGACAGGGGACTATGGCTACACCTTC
TRBJ2-7	-	TRBV2	14	-	CASSSGLPTYEQYF	TGTGCCAGCAGCTCGGGACTCCCGACCTACGAGCAGTACTTC
TRBJ1-2	few	TRBV9	15	-	CASSVQQGRGYGYTF	TGTGCCAGCAGCGTTCAGCAGGGAAGGGGCTATGGCTACACCTTC
TRBJ2-2	-	TRBV7-2	14	TRBD1	CASSLMDRGGELFF	TGTGCCAGCAGCTTAATGGACAGGGGCGGGGAGCTGTTTTTT
TRBJ2-7	-	TRBV6-5	15	TRBD1	CASSYSNRGQGEQYF	TGTGCCAGCAGTTACTCGAACAGGGGGCAAGGCGAGCAGTACTTC
TRBJ1-1	once	TRBV19	17	TRBD1	CASSPRTGSPSRTEAFF	TGTGCCAGTAGTCCGAGGACAGGGAGCCCTTCGAGGACTGAAGCTTTCTTT
TRBJ1-5	-	TRBV28	16	-	CASSLRSGALGQPQHF	TGTGCCAGCAGTTTAAGGTCAGGTGCTCTCGGACAGCCCCAGCATTTT
TRBJ2-5	-	TRBV7-9	15	-	CASSLEGRGSETQYF	TGTGCCAGCAGCTTAGAGGGGCGTGGATCCGAGACCCAGTACTTC